These T cell receptor beta chains were read from a single sample in a study of CD8 T cells in Susac syndrome. TCRdb processed the immunoSEQ multiplex PCR reads anew with MiXCR; each CDR3 protein has one entry. The sample lists 160,000 or so distinct CDR3 sequences, over 85% occurring once. The sample taken for sequencing was CD4+ T cells from PBMCs. The receptors derive from a human donor in good health. The CDR3 runs from the conserved cysteine through the conserved F or W. D genes are given only for firm matches. Clone size, where shown, is once, few, many, or a class for clones that have expanded.

abundance | j_gene | v_gene | d_gene | CDR3nt | CDR3aa
- | TRBJ2-7 | TRBV5-6 | - | TGTGCCAGCAGCTTGGAGGCTCCCTACGAGCAGTACTTC | CASSLEAPYEQYF
- | TRBJ1-1 | TRBV20-1 | TRBD1 | TGCAGTGCTAGAGGGGCGGGACAGGGTACCCCGAACACTGAAGCTTTCTTT | CSARGAGQGTPNTEAFF
- | TRBJ1-3 | TRBV6-1 | - | TGTGCCAGCAGCCTCACCCCGGGGTTCTCTGGAAACACCATATATTTT | CASSLTPGFSGNTIYF
- | TRBJ1-2 | TRBV5-1 | TRBD1 | TGCGCCAGCAGCTTGACAGGGGAGATCATGCCCACCTTC | CASSLTGEIMPTF
few | TRBJ2-6 | TRBV5-1 | - | TGTGCCAGCAGCTTAGTAGGATCTGGGGCCAACGTCCTGACTTTC | CASSLVGSGANVLTF
- | TRBJ2-5 | TRBV2 | - | TGTGCCAGCAGTGAAGCTGGGAACCAAGAGACCCAGTACTTC | CASSEAGNQETQYF
- | TRBJ2-6 | TRBV3-1 | - | TGTGCCAGCAGCCACGCCTCGGCCTTTGGGGCCAACGTCCTGACTTTC | CASSHASAFGANVLTF
- | TRBJ1-2 | TRBV12-3/TRBV12-4 | - | TGTGCCAGCGCCCGAGGGCGATATGGCTACACCTTC | CASARGRYGYTF
- | TRBJ1-5 | TRBV25-1 | - | TGTGCCAGCAGTGAAACAGGGCGCAATCAGCCCCAGCATTTT | CASSETGRNQPQHF
- | TRBJ1-5 | TRBV29-1 | TRBD1 | TGCAGCATAGGACAGGGACCTCAGCCCCAGCATTTT | CSIGQGPQPQHF
- | TRBJ1-5 | TRBV18 | - | TGTGCCAGCTCACCGCTGGGTCAGAATCAGCCCCAGCATTTT | CASSPLGQNQPQHF
- | TRBJ1-1 | TRBV5-1 | - | TGCGCCAGCAGCTTCGCAGGAGCGAACACTGAAGCTTTCTTT | CASSFAGANTEAFF
- | TRBJ1-1 | TRBV15 | - | TGTGCCACCAGCGGCGAGGGATATGGGGACACTGAAGCTTTCTTT | CATSGEGYGDTEAFF
- | TRBJ2-1 | TRBV20-1 | - | TGCAGCGTTACGCAAGAGGTGGGGCAGTTCTTC | CSVTQEVGQFF